What follows are 32 T cell receptor beta chains derived from one specimen sequenced in a study of Ad26.COV2.S vaccination and SARS-CoV-2 variants. Specified treatment: around 19 received Ad26.COV2.S at low or high dose, single or two shots; 5 received placebo; per-sample allocation not given. Each sample was drawn 63 days after the first injection (of vaccine or placebo). Clones were read by immunoSEQ multiplex PCR, and TCRdb kept only the in-frame ones, dropping some. The sample has 500,000 or so clones; roughly 89% are singletons. Source: peripheral blood, taken in a trial of Ad26.COV2.S vaccine versus placebo. Receptors originate from a person aged 18-65 years who received the Ad26.COV2.S COVID-19 vaccine or a placebo.

This clone occurred a few times. The chain has TRBV5-1 and TRBJ2-1, with D hard to call. The CDR3 runs 14 residues. The V and J ends lost 1 base and 0 bases respectively, with 5 bases between them. Germline CDR1 SGHRS, CDR2 YFSETQ. CDR3 loop: CASSLHLSYNEQFF. The CDR3 DNA reads TGCGCCAGCAGCTTGCATCTCTCCTACAATGAGCAGTTCTTC.

V gene TRBV28 combines with J gene TRBJ2-7; tentatively, D is TRBD1 or TRBD2 (5 bases each). Trimming took off 5 bases at V and 3 bases at J, with 17 bases between the two ends. The CDR3 contains 15 residues. Germline V gene sequence: CDR1 MDHEN, CDR2 SYDVKM. This chain's CDR3 is CASSQAKGRFYEQYF. The DNA of the CDR3 is TGTGCCAGCAGTCAAGCTAAGGGACGATTCTACGAGCAGTACTTC.

The rearrangement links TRBV5-1 to TRBJ1-5; tentatively, D is TRBD1 (6 bases). The germline gives CDR1 SGHRS, CDR2 YFSETQ. The CDR3 totals 15 residues. V lost 0 bases to trimming and J lost 4 bases, with 11 bases between them. In DNA form, the CDR3 reads TGCGCCAGCAGCTTGGGGACAGCGCCAAATCAGCCCCAGCATTTT. Translating gives CASSLGTAPNQPQHF.

The chain has TRBV15 and TRBJ1-1; D unclear. The germline CDR1 and CDR2 sequences are LNHNV and YYDKDF (reference sequence). The CDR3 sequence is 15 residues long. Trimming shortened V by 3 bases and J by 0 bases, and 11 bases separated the two germline ends. The DNA for the CDR3 is TGTGCCACCAGCAGGCCAGCTGGATTGAACACTGAAGCTTTCTTT. This translates into CATSRPAGLNTEAFF.

This clone was seen a single time. The rearrangement joins TRBV4-3 to TRBJ1-2, with a possible D match to TRBD1 (6 bases). Germline V CDR1 and CDR2: LGHNA, YSLEER. V was cut by 5 bases and J by 8 bases, with 15 bases left in between. The CDR3 spans 13 residues. The CDR3 loop reads CASSIRGDIGYTF. In DNA form, the CDR3 reads TGCGCCAGCAGCATCCGAGGGGACATCGGCTACACCTTC.

Turning to this clone: In the same sample, other DNA sequences code for this CDR3. The chain carries TRBV5-1 and TRBJ1-1; no definite D call. Looked up from germline, CDR1 is SGHRS and CDR2 is YFSETQ. Trimming took 0 bases from V and 0 from J, leaving 6 bases between them. There are 14 residues in the CDR3. Here the CDR3 DNA reads TGCGCCAGCAGCTTGGACAGCTTGAACACTGAAGCTTTCTTT. This translates into CASSLDSLNTEAFF.

CDR3 in DNA: TGTGCCAGCAGCGCCGGCTTCTCTGGAAACACCATATATTTT. Amino acids: CASSAGFSGNTIYF. This chain connects TRBV7-9 to TRBJ1-3; D ambiguous. This CDR3 is built from 14 residues. Germline CDR1 and CDR2: SEHNR and FQNEAQ (reference sequence). V gave up 5 bases and J gave up 0 bases, with 8 bases separating them.

V usage is TRBV2 and J usage is TRBJ2-1, with a weak D call TRBD1 (6 bases). The CDR3 extends over 15 amino acids. V shed 6 bases and J shed 0 bases, with 12 bases lying between them. The germline gives CDR1 SNHLY, CDR2 FYNNEI. CDR3 in DNA: TGTGCCAGCAGCGACGACAGGATCTCCTACAATGAGCAGTTCTTC. Its translation is CASSDDRISYNEQFF.

This clone was seen only once. The gene calls are TRBV4-3 and TRBJ2-1; the match to TRBD1 covers 7 bases. CDR1 LGHNA and CDR2 YSLEER come from the germline V gene. V lost 3 bases to trimming and J lost 0 bases; unmatched junction nucleotides: 5. The CDR3 sequence is 16 residues long. The CDR3 DNA reads TGCGCCAGCAGCCATGACAGGGCAAACTCCTACAATGAGCAGTTCTTC. Encoded protein: CASSHDRANSYNEQFF.

This chain connects TRBV7-3 to TRBJ2-3, with 8 bases matching TRBD2. This CDR3 is 17 amino acids long. Germline lookup yields CDR1 SGHTA and CDR2 FQGTGA. V trimming: 2 bases; J trimming: 0 bases; junction bases outside the gene matches: 7. The CDR3 DNA follows: TGTGCCAGCAGCTTAGCGGGGGGCATGCTAAGCACAGATACGCAGTATTTT. Protein: CASSLAGGMLSTDTQYF.

In regard to this clone: Other DNA sequences in the same sample also yield this CDR3. V gene TRBV27 combines with J gene TRBJ1-5; D is uncertain. The CDR3 totals 13 residues. Germline V lookup: CDR1 MNHEY, CDR2 SMNVEV (reference sequence). With 2 bases removed from V and 4 bases from J, the gap between germline ends came to 6 bases. The CDR3: CASSLTANQPQHF. The CDR3 bases are TGTGCCAGCAGTTTAACAGCAAATCAGCCCCAGCATTTT.

The J gene is TRBJ2-6, the V gene TRBV9, with TRBD1 matching 9 bases. CDR1 is SGDLS and CDR2 is YYNGEE in the germline V gene. V was pared by 3 bases and J by 0 bases, with 4 bases of the junction left unmatched. This CDR3 is 17 amino acids long. In DNA, the CDR3 is TGTGCCAGCAGCGCAGGACAGGGGCGCTCTGGGGCCAACGTCCTGACTTTC. It codes for CASSAGQGRSGANVLTF. The full variable domain, rest sourced from reference TRBV9 and TRBJ2-6, is DSGVTQTPKHLITATGQRVTLRCSPRSGDLSVYWYQQSLDQGLQFLIQYYNGEERAKGNILERFSAQQFPDLHSELNLSSLELGDSALYFCASSAGQGRSGANVLTFGAGSRLTVL.

V usage is TRBV29-1 and J usage is TRBJ2-3; TRBD2 matches 11 bases. J lost 1 base, V lost 3 bases, and 6 bases had no gene match. The CDR3 is made up of 16 amino acids. CDR1 is SQVTM and CDR2 is ANQGSEA in the germline V gene. DNA of the CDR3: TGCAGCGTTGATCCGCTGACTAGCGGGGGCACAGATACGCAGTATTTT. Translation gives CSVDPLTSGGTDTQYF.

The chain uses TRBV28 and TRBJ2-1; D is ambiguous. The CDR3 contains 11 residues. Germline V gives CDR1 MDHEN, CDR2 SYDVKM. The ends were cut back, 2 bases at V and 8 bases at J, with 4 bases in the middle. CDR3 protein: CASSLIDEQFF. The DNA of the CDR3 is TGTGCCAGCAGTTTAATTGATGAGCAGTTCTTC.

This chain links TRBV2 with TRBJ2-2; weak D call: TRBD1 (5 bases). Germline V gives CDR1 SNHLY, CDR2 FYNNEI. The CDR3 has 14 residues. The ends were cut back, 6 bases at V and 4 bases at J, with 12 bases in the middle. The CDR3 nucleotides are TGTGCCAGCAGGCTTTGGGGCCCCACCGGGGAGCTGTTTTTT. Translating gives CASRLWGPTGELFF.

The chain has TRBV5-5 and TRBJ1-4; perhaps TRBD1 as D (6 bases). The germline V and J ends were trimmed by 4 bases and 8 bases, with 21 bases remaining between them. Germline V gene data show CDR1 as SGHKS and CDR2 as YYEKEE (reference sequence). CDR3 length: 16 amino acids. The CDR3 DNA reads TGTGCCAGCAGCCCCCCCGGGACACCTTCATGGGAAAAACTGTTTTTT. This translates into CASSPPGTPSWEKLFF.

This rearrangement joins TRBV18 to TRBJ2-2; 9 nucleotides line up with TRBD1. V trimming: 6 bases; J trimming: 5 bases; junction bases outside the gene matches: 10. CDR1 is KGHSH and CDR2 is LQKENI in the germline V gene. The CDR3 extends over 16 amino acids. The CDR3 reads CASSPGQGVWTGELFF. As DNA, the CDR3 is TGTGCCAGCTCGCCGGGACAGGGAGTCTGGACCGGGGAGCTGTTTTTT. Full variable domain (remainder filled in from reference TRBV18 and TRBJ2-2): NAGVMQNPRHLVRRRGQEARLRCSPMKGHSHVYWYRQLPEEGLKFMVYLQKENIIDESGMPKERFSAEFPKEGPSILRIQQVVRGDSAAYFCASSPGQGVWTGELFFGEGSRLTVL.

The rearrangement uses TRBV7-9 and TRBJ2-5; 7 nucleotides agree with TRBD2. Trimming at V came to 5 bases and at J to 0 bases, leaving 6 bases not matched to a gene. CDR3 length equals 15 residues. CDR1 is SEHNR and CDR2 is FQNEAQ in the germline V gene (reference sequence). The CDR3 protein is CASSLSGYYQETQYF. The CDR3, as DNA: TGTGCCAGCAGCCTTAGCGGGTACTACCAAGAGACCCAGTACTTC.

This chain joins TRBV6-5 and TRBJ2-3; D is unresolved. Trimming removed 8 bases from V and 4 bases from J, with 7 bases in between. CDR3 length equals 11 residues. CDR1 is MNHEY and CDR2 is SVGAGI in the germline V gene. CDR3 amino acids: CASGVSDTQYF. The CDR3 region has the DNA TGTGCCAGCGGCGTATCAGATACGCAGTATTTT.

This sequence joins TRBV11-2 and TRBJ1-5; the D gene is possibly TRBD1 (5 bases). This CDR3 region has 13 residues. In germline, CDR1 is SGHAT, CDR2 FQNNGV. Trimming cost V 6 bases and J 7 bases, with 13 bases left between them. The CDR3 DNA sequence: TGTGCCAGCAGTCTAGGGGTCGGACAGCCCCAGCATTTT. Translated: CASSLGVGQPQHF.

The CDR3 is CASSPRSWGLASGNTIYF. The CDR3 DNA reads TGTGCCAGCAGCCCCCGGTCCTGGGGACTCGCCTCTGGAAACACCATATATTTT. This chain links TRBV9 with TRBJ1-3; D may be TRBD1 (5 bases). Looked up from germline, CDR1 is SGDLS and CDR2 is YYNGEE. This CDR3 region has 18 residues. Trimming took 4 bases from V and 0 from J, leaving 20 bases between them.

V gene TRBV5-1 combines with J gene TRBJ2-5, with D possibly TRBD1 on 5 matching bases. The CDR3 sequence is 14 residues long. Germline V CDR1 and CDR2: SGHRS, YFSETQ. V was trimmed by 4 bases and J by 1 base, leaving 11 bases between them. The CDR3 coding sequence is TGCGCCAGCAGCCCCCAACAGGTCCAAGAGACCCAGTACTTC. This codes for CASSPQQVQETQYF.

This clone was recorded once. The J gene is TRBJ1-2, the V gene TRBV3-1 (or the pseudogene TRBV3-2), with D maybe TRBD1 (6 bases). Trimming removed 5 bases from V and 6 bases from J, with 16 bases in between. The CDR3 length is 14 residues. CDR1 is LGHDT, CDR2 YNNKEL, per germline (reference sequence). The CDR3 coding sequence is TGTGCCAGCAGCTCGCCGGGACACCGTAATGGCTACACCTTC. Its translation is CASSSPGHRNGYTF.

The chain links TRBV12-3 or TRBV12-4 to TRBJ1-5; D not resolved. Trimming took off 0 bases at V and 7 bases at J, with 7 bases between the two ends. CDR3 length equals 13 residues. The CDR3 spells CASSLARGQPQHF. In nucleotides, the CDR3 is TGTGCCAGCAGTTTAGCGCGGGGACAGCCCCAGCATTTT.

V gene TRBV4-3 combines with J gene TRBJ2-1; D is unclear. In germline, CDR1 is LGHNA, CDR2 YSLEER. CDR3 length: 13 amino acids. V lost 5 bases and J lost 1, with 6 bases in between. The CDR3: CASSVGSYNEQFF. The CDR3 DNA reads TGCGCCAGCAGCGTGGGATCCTACAATGAGCAGTTCTTC.

The chain combines TRBV7-2 with TRBJ2-2; D is possibly TRBD1 (5 bases). This CDR3 has 14 amino acids. V was pared by 5 bases and J by 3 bases, with 10 bases between. Germline lookup yields CDR1 SGHTA and CDR2 FQGNSA. CDR3 nucleotides: TGTGCCAGCAGCCTGGGGCGATACACCGGGGAGCTGTTTTTT. Translation: CASSLGRYTGELFF.

The chain is built from TRBV5-1 and TRBJ2-1, with D perhaps TRBD1 or TRBD2 (6 bases each). This CDR3 region has 14 residues. The ends were cut back, 1 base at V and 8 bases at J, with 13 bases in the middle. Germline V CDR1 and CDR2: SGHRS, YFSETQ. CDR3 sequence reads: CASSLIPGAHEQFF. The CDR3 DNA follows: TGCGCCAGCAGCTTGATTCCGGGGGCCCATGAGCAGTTCTTC.

This sequence joins TRBV10-3 and TRBJ2-1; D remains ambiguous. The germline gives CDR1 ENHRY, CDR2 SYGVKD. The CDR3 totals 15 residues. V lost 6 bases and J lost 1, with 13 bases in between. The CDR3 here is CAISPVDRSYNEQFF. The CDR3 nucleotides are TGTGCCATCAGCCCAGTAGATAGGTCCTACAATGAGCAGTTCTTC.

The chain links TRBV6-4 to TRBJ1-1; D gene ambiguous. Germline V gene lookup returns CDR1 MRHNA and CDR2 SNTAGT. The CDR3 runs to 10 residues. The CDR3 nucleotides read TGTGCTTCACGGGGCACTGAAGCTTTCTTT. Its protein is CASRGTEAFF.

With respect to this clone: This sample also contains other DNA sequences that code for the same CDR3. The chain links TRBV5-4 to TRBJ2-5, with TRBD2 as a possible D gene (5 bases). Per germline, CDR1 SGHNT and CDR2 YYREEE (reference sequence). V was cut by 4 bases and J by 4 bases, with 14 bases left in between. The CDR3 is made up of 14 amino acids. The CDR3, as DNA: TGTGCCAGCAGCCCCCGGGGTAGAGGAGAGACCCAGTACTTC. It yields the protein CASSPRGRGETQYF.

The genes are TRBV6-2 or TRBV6-3 and TRBJ1-1; D uncertain. The germline V gene encodes CDR1 MNHEY and CDR2 SVGEGT. This CDR3 comprises 13 residues. V was trimmed by 0 bases and J by 8 bases, leaving 10 bases between them. This chain's CDR3 is CASSYSDLAEAFF. The CDR3 DNA sequence: TGTGCCAGCAGTTACTCGGACCTGGCGGAAGCTTTCTTT.

The rearrangement joins TRBV19 to TRBJ2-3, with TRBD1 as a possible D gene (5 bases). V was pared by 4 bases and J by 7 bases, with 18 bases between. Germline assignment: CDR1 LNHDA and CDR2 SQIVND (reference sequence). There are 15 residues in the CDR3. This CDR3 is CASSTKSIGAYTQYF. CDR3 nucleotides: TGTGCCAGTAGTACTAAGTCTATAGGGGCCTATACGCAGTATTTT. The full variable domain, in which reference TRBV19 and TRBJ2-3 provide the parts outside the CDR3, is DGGITQSPKYLFRKEGQNVTLSCEQNLNHDAMYWYRQDPGQGLRLIYYSQIVNDFQKGDIAEGYSVSREKKESFPLTVTSAQKNPTAFYLCASSTKSIGAYTQYFGPGTRLTVL.